Listed here is a single TCR beta chain. The study ran its PCR with 60 Vbeta and 13 Jbeta primers. The assay was immunoSEQ multiplex PCR, and TCRdb's table has in-frame clones only and misses some. The table includes under 150,000 clones, about three quarters detected once. The sample is drawn from a study of cytomegalovirus exposure and HLA in healthy donors. J was trimmed by 1 base and V by 1 base; bases with no gene match: 2. Germline loops: CDR1 SGHRS, CDR2 YFSETQ. This CDR3 spans 16 amino acids. Sequencing was performed on PBMCs. The rearrangement links TRBV5-1 to TRBJ2-3; 11 bases are shared with TRBD1. The TCR sequence derives from a woman in her thirties or forties in good health and CMV-seronegative. The CDR3 spells CASSLTGQGGTDTQYF. CDR3 coding DNA: TGCGCCAGCAGCTTGACGGGACAGGGGGGCACAGATACGCAGTATTTT. Drawing the rest from reference TRBV5-1 and TRBJ2-3, the complete variable domain is KAGVTQTPRYLIKTRGQQVTLSCSPISGHRSVSWYQQTPGQGLQFLFEYFSETQRNKGNFPGRFSGRQFSNSRSEMNVSTLELGDSALYLCASSLTGQGGTDTQYFGPGTRLTVL.